This TCR beta chain was profiled in a study of cytomegalovirus exposure and HLA in healthy donors (dated by TCRdb to the late 2010s). Describing the broader study: An earlier analysis of roughly 610 of the donors reported about 260 Gb of sequence data and 95 million to 130 million unique TCR beta sequences obtained from approximately 180 million T cells. An early release covering about 600 HLA-typed donors comprised about 290 gigabases of sequencing data and around 86 million unique TCR sequences. The genetic ancestry cluster associated with self-reported Caucasian donors included roughly four fifths of the roughly 380 genotyped donors. The aim of the study was to test whether cataloging public T cell receptors could identify signatures of past pathogen exposure. The study profiled the T cell repertoires of 500 to 800 subjects by immunosequencing and related them to cytomegalovirus serostatus. In addition to the first cohort of 650 to 750 subjects, a separate validation cohort of 130 or so different subjects was used. High-throughput TCR immunosequencing, statistical association of individual TCRs with disease status, and machine learning were combined to predict cytomegalovirus infection status. A later analysis re-examined previously published TCR beta repertoires from about 700 donors and added high-resolution HLA genotyping to investigate patterns of TCR occurrence. Rather than using new phenotypic data, the later analysis identified candidate immune exposures from TCR beta sequences and from how often those sequences occurred across donors. An earlier analysis of 450 to 750 of the donors used high-throughput TCR beta sequencing to judge whether each TCR beta V gene segment behaved as functional or pseudogenic. Donor age, sex, ethnicity and CMV serostatus were collected together with the repertoire data. In a later genetic analysis, genome-wide SNP genotypes for about 55% of the roughly 700 donors were used, and that subset was treated as a discovery cohort. Every repertoire in the discovery cohort had been generated on one and the same sequencing platform. Both class I and class II loci were covered by HLA typing, at four-digit resolution. The number of typed donors differed by locus: 629-630 for A, B, C, DRB1 and DQB1; 500 to 550 for DQA1; some 590 for DPA1; and some 430 for DPB1. Four or five DR-DQ haplotypes were handled as single units for association and clustering because linkage in the cohort was strong. On average, 235,054 unique TCR beta nucleotide sequences were sequenced per donor among a few hundred genotyped donors of the cohort, with roughly 18% of those sequences being non-productive. Overall study results and their limits: In the study, approximately 150 TCR beta chains were listed as associated with cytomegalovirus. According to a later analysis, most CMV-associated TCR beta chains appeared to be HLA-restricted, and the HLA associations seemed to be driven largely by CMV exposure. An association between a missense DCLRE1C variant and V-gene and J-gene trimming of TCR beta chains was found in a later genetic analysis and replicated in an independent cohort. Because HLA typing was unavailable for some donors at each locus, only the typed subset was used in association tests. Correlated functional status among segregating V segments might be attributable to linkage disequilibrium, but an unknown experimental factor could not be ruled out. Specific HLA alleles were associated with 18,000 or so TCR beta sequences at a false discovery rate of 0.05 in a later analysis. Presence/absence analyses assumed roughly uniform sequencing depth across donors, an assumption that may not hold. The classifier was reported to diagnose cytomegalovirus status with high specificity and sensitivity in both the original cohort and the validation cohort. In a later analysis, HLA-associated TCR beta chains showed more clonal expansion and lower generation probabilities than non-associated chains that were equally common. A group of highly shared sequence variants was considered likely to be a technical artifact of the sequencing pipeline. When HLA alleles, especially DR and DQ, strongly co-occurred, attributing TCR associations to individual alleles was difficult. In a later analysis, the rate of TCR association differed among HLA loci, with DRB1 alleles having the most associated TCRs and HLA-C alleles having the fewest. Several of the top co-occurrence clusters appeared to be linked to parvovirus B19, influenza, CMV and Epstein-Barr virus, according to a later analysis. Because the 87-base-pair reads could not distinguish some IMGT-functional V segments, including TRBV6-2 and TRBV6-3, those segments were excluded. This cohort had only TCR beta chains sequenced, and the lack of alpha or paired-chain data limited which features could be detected. Immune exposure information for the cohort was limited to CMV serostatus. In vitro tests confirmed that a few of the cytomegalovirus-associated TCR beta chains recognize cytomegalovirus antigens. Because counts were too low, 15 to 20 rarely observed V segments, including chromosome 9 orphons, were excluded from the earlier analysis of 587 of the donors. Most TCR sequences were observed very rarely across donors, whereas some public TCRs were present in many individuals. An earlier analysis of approximately 540 of the donors showed that most TCR beta V segments appeared in productive rearrangements either about 87% or about 30% of the time, which broadly matched IMGT annotations. A further reported finding was that TCR beta sequences accurately predicted the HLA-A and HLA-B alleles for most subjects in the first cohort. The authors suggested that the approach could potentially be extended to other disease states and immunological phenotypes. According to a later genetic analysis, donors in an Asian-associated ancestry cluster had fewer N-insertions in productive TCRs than the roughly 670-donor mean.

V is clipped by 4 bases and J by 8 bases, and the sequence between their germline boundaries is 16 bases long. CDR1 and CDR2 are drawn from the germline V gene (reference sequence): SGHNT, YYREEE. The CDR3, cysteine through phenylalanine, is 14 amino acids long. Only the CDR3 portion is preserved as DNA: 42 bases, with reading frame beginning at the first base. Comment on this clone: There is no known antigen for this receptor. The sample holds no much larger clone one base away, and base qualities are not on file.

The cohort was made up of 666 healthy bone marrow donors. Cohort members were all nominally healthy when sampled, although unrecorded immune exposures were likely present. The donor tested CMV seropositive, placing the donor among the roughly 300 seropositive members of the cohort. Each donor provided a peripheral blood sample, and peripheral blood mononuclear cells were used for TCR beta sequencing. Genomic DNA extraction from the blood cell samples was performed with the Qiagen DNeasy Blood Extraction Kit. Receptor amplification or capture employed the immunoSEQ multiplex PCR assay. The multiplex PCR relied on a mix of 60 forward primers for TCR Vbeta segments and 13 reverse primers for TCR Jbeta segments. Amplification of the CDR3 region of rearranged TCR beta genes was performed with a multiplex PCR assay on genomic DNA. Amplified TCR beta libraries were sequenced as 87-base-pair reads on the Illumina HiSeq System. Turning to the authors' computational methods: A later analysis counted approximately 84 million unique TCR beta chains across the 550 to 750 repertoires, and about 10 million of these chains were shared by at least two donors. Raw reads were error-corrected and collapsed into unique sequences with a nearest-neighbor algorithm that merged closely related sequences to remove PCR and sequencing errors. CDR3 sequences were aligned to IMGT reference sequences to assign V, D and J gene segments. For a sequence to be retained, a match of at least six nucleotides to both a V gene segment and a J gene segment was required. A rearrangement was called productive if the CDR3 had no stop codons and remained in frame with V and J, and every other rearrangement was called non-productive. CDR3 was defined according to IMGT convention as the region running from the second conserved V-encoded cysteine to the conserved J-encoded phenylalanine. The earlier analysis of about 590 of the donors excluded sequences that lacked an unambiguous match to a single V gene segment. An earlier analysis of 500 to 600 of the donors classified V segments as functional when productive rearrangements were above 56.7% and as segregating when the standard deviation between donors was above 5%. To diagnose cytomegalovirus status from the catalog of TCR beta chain sequences, a statistical classification framework was built. In a later analysis, TCR nucleotide sequences were compared against IMGT/GENE-DB human TR gene sequences so that V and J genes could be assigned. In a later analysis, CDR3 sequences and most-parsimonious VDJ recombination scenarios were assigned using the TCRdist pipeline. In a later analysis, each TCR beta chain was defined by its CDR3 amino acid sequence together with its V-gene family, and reads without a unique V-gene family were excluded. To address suspected cross-contamination and a sequencing artifact, a later analysis removed several hundred highly shared, low-generation-probability nucleotide sequences. In a later analysis, a clonal expansion index was calculated for each public chain from normalized within-repertoire ranks of inferred template counts. In a later analysis, generation probabilities were computed using a VDJ recombination model fitted to out-of-frame rearrangements, and the results were checked against IGoR. In a later analysis, TCR-TCR, TCR-HLA and TCR-CMV co-occurrence was scored with hypergeometric tests, and a repertoire-size bias correction was applied to TCR pairs. To estimate false discovery rates, a later analysis permuted the HLA or CMV assignments 20 times. A later analysis grouped co-occurring TCRs with DBSCAN, adding TCRdist sequence similarity when clustering within HLA-allele-positive subsets. Repertoires with fewer than 30,000 or more than 120,000 public chains, plus five repertoires with anomalous nucleotide sharing, were excluded from co-occurrence clustering. Imported from immuneACCESS, the table was reduced by TCRdb to in-frame sequences with V and J called. These copies leave out some clones; in studies compared against another copy, an unresolved V gene accounts for under half, and the cause of the remainder is not known. V, J and clone size reflect that table, while D and trimming were determined from the DNA. The sample profile shows around 130,000 clones; 65% to 90% of them were found once. Roughly 3% of the sample goes to the ten largest clones.

The rearrangement joined TRBV5-4 to TRBJ2-1; a tentative D call is TRBD2 (5 bases match). What was sequenced was PBMCs. The source of this sequence is a woman aged 18-29 years in good health and CMV-seropositive. The base sequence is TGTGCCAGCAGCCCCGACCCGGGGAACGATGAGCAGTTCTTC. It is translated as CASSPDPGNDEQFF.